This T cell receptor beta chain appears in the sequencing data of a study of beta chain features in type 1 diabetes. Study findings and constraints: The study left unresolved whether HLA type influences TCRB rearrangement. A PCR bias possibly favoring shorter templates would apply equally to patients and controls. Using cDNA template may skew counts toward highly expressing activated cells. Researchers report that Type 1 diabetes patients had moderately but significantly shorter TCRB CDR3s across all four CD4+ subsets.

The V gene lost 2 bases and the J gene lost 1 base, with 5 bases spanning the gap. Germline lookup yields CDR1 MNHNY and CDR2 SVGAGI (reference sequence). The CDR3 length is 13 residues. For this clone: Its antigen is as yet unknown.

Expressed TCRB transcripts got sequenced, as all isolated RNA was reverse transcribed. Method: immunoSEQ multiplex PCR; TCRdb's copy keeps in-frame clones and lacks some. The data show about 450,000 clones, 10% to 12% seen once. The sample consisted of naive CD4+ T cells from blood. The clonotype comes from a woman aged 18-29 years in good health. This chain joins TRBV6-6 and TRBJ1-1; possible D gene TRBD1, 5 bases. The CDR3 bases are TGTGCCAGCAGTTACGACAGGAACACTGAAGCTTTCTTT. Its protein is CASSYDRNTEAFF.